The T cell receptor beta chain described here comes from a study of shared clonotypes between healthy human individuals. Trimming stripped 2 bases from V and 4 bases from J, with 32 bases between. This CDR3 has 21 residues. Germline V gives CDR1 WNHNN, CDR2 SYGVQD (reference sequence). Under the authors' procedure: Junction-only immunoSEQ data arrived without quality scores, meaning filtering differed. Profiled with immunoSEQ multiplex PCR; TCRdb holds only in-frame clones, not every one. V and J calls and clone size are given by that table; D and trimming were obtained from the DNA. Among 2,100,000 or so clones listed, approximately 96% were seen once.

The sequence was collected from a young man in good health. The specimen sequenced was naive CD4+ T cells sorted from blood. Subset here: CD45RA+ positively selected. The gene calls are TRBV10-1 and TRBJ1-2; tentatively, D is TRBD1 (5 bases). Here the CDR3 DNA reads TGCGCCAGCAGTGAGGGGGCACTGAAAGATCAGGGAAAAGACAGCTTCTATGGCTACACCTTC. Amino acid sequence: CASSEGALKDQGKDSFYGYTF.